This is a list of T cell receptor beta chains from one sample in a study of blood T cell repertoires in COVID-19. Here immunoSEQ multiplex PCR was the method, and the copy in TCRdb shows in-frame clones only, minus some. The sample lists about 300,000 clones; 65% to 90% were seen once. Sequenced sample: peripheral blood. Every receptor here comes from a human donor in a cohort sampled during active COVID-19. Each CDR3 is given with its conserved first and last residue. D genes are given only for firm matches. Size is stated for part of the rows, as once, few or many counts, or as a class when the clone is expanded.

J,D,V,size,length,DNA,CDR3
TRBJ1-2,TRBD1,TRBV4-2,-,15,TGTGCCAGCAGCCAAGATAGGGGGCGAAGGGATGGCTACACCTTC,CASSQDRGRRDGYTF
TRBJ2-3,-,TRBV6-5,-,15,TGTGCCAGCAGAGTGGGTAGTGGGGGGACAGATACGCAGTATTTT,CASRVGSGGTDTQYF
TRBJ1-1,-,TRBV6-6,-,12,TGTGCCAGCAGTCCCCGTAGCACTGAAGCTTTCTTT,CASSPRSTEAFF
TRBJ2-5,TRBD1,TRBV6-2/TRBV6-3,-,14,TGTGCCAGCAGTCGGTGGACAGGGAAAGAGACCCAGTACTTC,CASSRWTGKETQYF
TRBJ2-2,-,TRBV5-1,-,16,TGCGCCAGCAGCTTGGGCAGGATGGGCAACACCGGGGAGCTGTTTTTT,CASSLGRMGNTGELFF
TRBJ2-2,TRBD1,TRBV7-3,-,16,TGTGCCAGCAGCAAACAGGGGTTGACGAACACCGGGGAGCTGTTTTTT,CASSKQGLTNTGELFF
TRBJ2-7,TRBD2,TRBV28,-,15,TGTGCCAGCAGTCCCCAAGCGGGAGGGCCATACGAGCAGTACTTC,CASSPQAGGPYEQYF
TRBJ1-5,-,TRBV27,-,15,TGTGCCAGCAGTTTCCAGGGTTATAGCAATCAGCCCCAGCATTTT,CASSFQGYSNQPQHF
TRBJ1-3,TRBD1,TRBV20-1,few,14,TGCAGTGCTAGTTCGACAGGGGACCTGGACACCATATATTTT,CSASSTGDLDTIYF
TRBJ2-1,TRBD1,TRBV7-9,few,14,TGTGCCAGCAGCTCACCTAGGGGACAGGAAGAGCAGTTCTTC,CASSSPRGQEEQFF
TRBJ1-2,-,TRBV23-1,-,14,TGCGCCAGCAGTCAATTGGGGGGGAAGGATGGCTACACCTTC,CASSQLGGKDGYTF
TRBJ2-1,-,TRBV7-9,few,14,TGTGCCAGCAGCTTAGATCATAGCGTTAATGAGCAGTTCTTC,CASSLDHSVNEQFF
TRBJ1-2,-,TRBV12-3/TRBV12-4,-,12,TGTGCCAGCAGTTTGGGCTTCTATGGCTACACCTTC,CASSLGFYGYTF
TRBJ1-5,-,TRBV24-1,-,16,TGTGCCACCAGTGATAGCGGCAGGGGAAGGAGTCAGCCCCAGCATTTT,CATSDSGRGRSQPQHF
TRBJ2-7,-,TRBV12-3/TRBV12-4,-,13,TGTGCCAGCAGTCCAGATACAGAGTACGAGCAGTACTTC,CASSPDTEYEQYF
TRBJ1-2,TRBD1,TRBV6-5,-,15,TGTGCCAGCAGACCGACAGGGGGCCTTAACTATGGCTACACCTTC,CASRPTGGLNYGYTF
TRBJ2-7,-,TRBV4-3,once,17,TGCGCCAGCAGCCAAGATGTGGGAAGGGGTGTTCAAAACGAGCAGTACTTC,CASSQDVGRGVQNEQYF
TRBJ1-5,-,TRBV19,-,12,TGTGCCAGTAGGGACAGAGATCAGCCCCAGCATTTT,CASRDRDQPQHF
TRBJ2-7,TRBD1,TRBV28,once,13,TGTGCCAGCAGTAGGGACAGAGGGTTCGAGCAGTACTTC,CASSRDRGFEQYF
TRBJ2-7,TRBD2,TRBV6-5,-,14,TGTGCCAGCAGTTATGGAGCGGGAAACTACGAGCAGTACTTC,CASSYGAGNYEQYF
TRBJ2-5,-,TRBV5-1,-,16,TGCGCCAGCAAGGTCGCCCCCGGGGGACCGGGGGAGACCCAGTACTTC,CASKVAPGGPGETQYF